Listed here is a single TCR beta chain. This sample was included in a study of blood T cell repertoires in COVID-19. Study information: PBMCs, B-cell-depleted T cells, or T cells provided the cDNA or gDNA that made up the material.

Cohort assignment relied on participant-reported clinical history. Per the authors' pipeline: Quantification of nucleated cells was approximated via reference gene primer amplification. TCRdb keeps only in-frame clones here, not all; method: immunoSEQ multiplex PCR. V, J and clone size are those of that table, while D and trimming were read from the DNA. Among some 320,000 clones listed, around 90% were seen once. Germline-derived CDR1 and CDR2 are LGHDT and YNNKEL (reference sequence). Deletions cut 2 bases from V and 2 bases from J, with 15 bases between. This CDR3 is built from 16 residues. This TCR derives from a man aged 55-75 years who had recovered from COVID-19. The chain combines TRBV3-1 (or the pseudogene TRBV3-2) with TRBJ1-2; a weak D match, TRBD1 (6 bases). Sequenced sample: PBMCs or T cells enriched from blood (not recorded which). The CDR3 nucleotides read TGTGCCAGCAGCCAACCCTTCAGGGGCCGAAACTATGGCTACACCTTC. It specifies CASSQPFRGRNYGYTF.